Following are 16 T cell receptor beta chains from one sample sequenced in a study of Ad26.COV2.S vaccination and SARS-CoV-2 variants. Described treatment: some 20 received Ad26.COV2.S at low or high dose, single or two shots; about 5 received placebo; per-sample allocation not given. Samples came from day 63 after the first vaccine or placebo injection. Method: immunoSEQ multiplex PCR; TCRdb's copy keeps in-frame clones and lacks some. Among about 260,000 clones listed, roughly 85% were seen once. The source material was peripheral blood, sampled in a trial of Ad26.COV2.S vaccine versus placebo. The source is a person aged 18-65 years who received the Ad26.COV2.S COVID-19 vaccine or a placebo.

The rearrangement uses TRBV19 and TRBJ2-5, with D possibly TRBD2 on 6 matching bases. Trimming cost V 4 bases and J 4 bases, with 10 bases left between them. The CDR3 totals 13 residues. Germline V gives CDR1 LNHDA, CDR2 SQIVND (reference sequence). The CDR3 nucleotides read TGTGCCAGTAGTAACATGGGAGGAGAGACCCAGTACTTC. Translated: CASSNMGGETQYF.

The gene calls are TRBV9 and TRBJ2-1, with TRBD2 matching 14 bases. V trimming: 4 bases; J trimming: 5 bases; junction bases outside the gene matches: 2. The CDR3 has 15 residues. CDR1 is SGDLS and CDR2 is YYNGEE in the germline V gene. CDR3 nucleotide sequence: TGTGCCAGCAGCATGGGACTAGCGGGGGACAATGAGCAGTTCTTC. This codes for CASSMGLAGDNEQFF. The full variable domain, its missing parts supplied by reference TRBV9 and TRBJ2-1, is DSGVTQTPKHLITATGQRVTLRCSPRSGDLSVYWYQQSLDQGLQFLIQYYNGEERAKGNILERFSAQQFPDLHSELNLSSLELGDSALYFCASSMGLAGDNEQFFGPGTRLTVL.

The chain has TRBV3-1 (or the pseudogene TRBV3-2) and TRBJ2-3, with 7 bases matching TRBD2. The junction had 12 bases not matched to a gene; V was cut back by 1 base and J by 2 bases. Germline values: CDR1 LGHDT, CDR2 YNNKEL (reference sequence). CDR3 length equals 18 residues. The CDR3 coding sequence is TGTGCCAGCAGCCAAGGAGTCAGCGGGGTGACACTCACAGATACGCAGTATTTT. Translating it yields CASSQGVSGVTLTDTQYF.

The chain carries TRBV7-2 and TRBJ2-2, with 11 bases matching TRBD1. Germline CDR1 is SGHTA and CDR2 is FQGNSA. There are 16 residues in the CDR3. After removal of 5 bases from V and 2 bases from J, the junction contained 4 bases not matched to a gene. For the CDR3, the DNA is TGTGCCAGCAGCATAGGGACAGGGGGAAACACCGGGGAGCTGTTTTTT. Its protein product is CASSIGTGGNTGELFF.

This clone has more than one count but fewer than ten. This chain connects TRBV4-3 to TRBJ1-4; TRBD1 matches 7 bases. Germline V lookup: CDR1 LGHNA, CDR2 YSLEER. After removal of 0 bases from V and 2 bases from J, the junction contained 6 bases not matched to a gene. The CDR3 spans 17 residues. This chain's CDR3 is CASSQDRVTGTNEKLFF. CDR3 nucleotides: TGCGCCAGCAGCCAAGATCGGGTGACAGGGACTAATGAAAAACTGTTTTTT.

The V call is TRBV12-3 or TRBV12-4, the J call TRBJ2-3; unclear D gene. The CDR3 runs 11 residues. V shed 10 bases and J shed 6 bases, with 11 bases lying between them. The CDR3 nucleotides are TGTGCCACGATGGAGATCGATACGCAGTATTTT. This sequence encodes CATMEIDTQYF.

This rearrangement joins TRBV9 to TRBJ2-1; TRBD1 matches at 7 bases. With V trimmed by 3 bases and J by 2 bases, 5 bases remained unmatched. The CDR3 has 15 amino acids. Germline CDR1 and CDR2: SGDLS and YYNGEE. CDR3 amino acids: CASSAGTATYNEQFF. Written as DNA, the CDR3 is TGTGCCAGCAGCGCCGGGACAGCCACCTACAATGAGCAGTTCTTC.

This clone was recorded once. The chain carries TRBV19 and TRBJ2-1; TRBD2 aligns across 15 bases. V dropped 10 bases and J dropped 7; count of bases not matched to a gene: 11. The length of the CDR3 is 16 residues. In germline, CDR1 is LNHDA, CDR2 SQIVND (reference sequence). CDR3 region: CATTPRTSGRVNEQFF. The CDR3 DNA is TGTGCCACTACACCAAGGACTAGCGGGAGGGTAAATGAGCAGTTCTTC.

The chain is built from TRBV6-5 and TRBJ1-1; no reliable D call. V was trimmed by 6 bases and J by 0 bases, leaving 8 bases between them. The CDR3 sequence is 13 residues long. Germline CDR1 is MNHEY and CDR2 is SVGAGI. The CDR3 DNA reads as TGTGCCAGCAGGCCTTTCATGAACACTGAAGCTTTCTTT. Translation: CASRPFMNTEAFF.

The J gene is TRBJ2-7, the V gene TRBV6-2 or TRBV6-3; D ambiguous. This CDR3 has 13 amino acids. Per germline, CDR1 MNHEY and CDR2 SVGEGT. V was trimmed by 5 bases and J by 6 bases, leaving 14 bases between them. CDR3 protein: CASSLHSRAEQYV. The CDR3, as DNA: TGTGCCAGCAGTCTGCACTCTAGGGCCGAGCAGTACGTC.

The CDR3 loop is CASREQGYEQYF. The CDR3, as DNA: TGCGCCAGCCGGGAACAGGGTTACGAGCAGTACTTC. This chain connects TRBV23-1 to TRBJ2-7; possible D gene TRBD1, 6 bases. TRBV23-1 falls under the ORF class, with uncertain function. V lost 8 bases, J lost 4 bases, and 12 bases lay in between. CDR3 length: 12 residues.

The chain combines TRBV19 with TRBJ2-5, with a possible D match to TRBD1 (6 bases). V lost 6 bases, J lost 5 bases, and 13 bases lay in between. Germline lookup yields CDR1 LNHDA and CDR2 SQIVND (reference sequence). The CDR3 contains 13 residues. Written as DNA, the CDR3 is TGTGCCAGTAGCCCTACAGGGTGGGAGACCCAGTACTTC. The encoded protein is CASSPTGWETQYF.

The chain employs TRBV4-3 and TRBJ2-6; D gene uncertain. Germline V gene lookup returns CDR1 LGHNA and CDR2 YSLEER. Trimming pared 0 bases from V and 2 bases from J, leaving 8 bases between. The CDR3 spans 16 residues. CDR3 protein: CASSQEYGPGANVLTF. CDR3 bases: TGCGCCAGCAGCCAAGAATACGGCCCTGGGGCCAACGTCCTGACTTTC.

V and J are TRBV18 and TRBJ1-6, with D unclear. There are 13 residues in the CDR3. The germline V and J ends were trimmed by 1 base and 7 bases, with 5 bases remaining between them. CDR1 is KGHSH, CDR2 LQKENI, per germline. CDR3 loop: CASSPQGNSPLHF. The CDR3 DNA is TGTGCCAGCTCACCACAAGGGAATTCACCCCTCCACTTT.

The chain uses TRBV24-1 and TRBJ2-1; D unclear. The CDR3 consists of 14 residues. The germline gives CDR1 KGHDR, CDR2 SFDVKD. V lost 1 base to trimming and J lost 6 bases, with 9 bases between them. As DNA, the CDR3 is TGTGCCACCAGTGATTTACTATTGTCCAATGAGCAGTTCTTC. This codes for CATSDLLLSNEQFF.

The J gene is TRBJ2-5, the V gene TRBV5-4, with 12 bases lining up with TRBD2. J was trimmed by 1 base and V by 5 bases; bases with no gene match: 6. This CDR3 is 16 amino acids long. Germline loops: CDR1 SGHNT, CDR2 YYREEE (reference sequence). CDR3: CASRRTSGGFQETQYF. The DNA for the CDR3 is TGTGCCAGCAGGCGAACTAGCGGGGGGTTCCAAGAGACCCAGTACTTC.